The subject of this entry is one TCR beta chain. Germline V lookup: CDR1 MNHEY, CDR2 SVGAGI. This CDR3 has 13 amino acids. V dropped 5 bases and J dropped 7 bases, with 14 bases sitting between them. The data were obtained in a study of blood T cell repertoires in COVID-19. The data were produced by immunoSEQ multiplex PCR, yet TCRdb's version contains in-frame clones alone and is incomplete. The table lists about 44,000 clones, about 70% of them singletons. This chain connects TRBV6-5 to TRBJ1-2; D remains unclear. Material: peripheral blood. This TCR was sampled from an elderly man with acute or convalescent COVID-19. The CDR3 is CASSPSNYGGYTF. In nucleotides, the CDR3 is TGTGCCAGCAGTCCTAGCAACTATGGTGGCTACACCTTC.